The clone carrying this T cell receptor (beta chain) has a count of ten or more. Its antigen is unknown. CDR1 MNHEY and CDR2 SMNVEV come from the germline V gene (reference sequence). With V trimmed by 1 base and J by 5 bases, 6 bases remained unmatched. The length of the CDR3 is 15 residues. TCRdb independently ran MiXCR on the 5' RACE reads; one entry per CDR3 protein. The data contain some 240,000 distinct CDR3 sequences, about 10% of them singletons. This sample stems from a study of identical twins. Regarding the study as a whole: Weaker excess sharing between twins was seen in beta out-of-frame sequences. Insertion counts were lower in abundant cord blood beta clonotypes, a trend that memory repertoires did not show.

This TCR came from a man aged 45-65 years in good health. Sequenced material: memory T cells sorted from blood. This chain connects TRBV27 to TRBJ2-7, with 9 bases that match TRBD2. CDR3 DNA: TGTGCCAGCAGTTTATTTAGCGGGAGAGTCAACGAGCAGTACTTC. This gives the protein CASSLFSGRVNEQYF.